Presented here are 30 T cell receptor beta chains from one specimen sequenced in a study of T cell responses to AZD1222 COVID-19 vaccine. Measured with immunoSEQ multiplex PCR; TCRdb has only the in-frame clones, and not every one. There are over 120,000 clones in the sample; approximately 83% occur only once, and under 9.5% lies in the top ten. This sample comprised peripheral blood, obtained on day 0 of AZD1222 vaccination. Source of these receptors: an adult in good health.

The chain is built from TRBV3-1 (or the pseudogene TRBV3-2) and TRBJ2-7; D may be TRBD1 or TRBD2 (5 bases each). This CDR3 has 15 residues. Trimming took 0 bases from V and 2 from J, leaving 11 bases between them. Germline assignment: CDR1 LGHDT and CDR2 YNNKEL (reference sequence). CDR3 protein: CASSQDRDGPYEQYF. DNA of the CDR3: TGTGCCAGCAGCCAAGACAGGGACGGCCCCTACGAGCAGTACTTC.

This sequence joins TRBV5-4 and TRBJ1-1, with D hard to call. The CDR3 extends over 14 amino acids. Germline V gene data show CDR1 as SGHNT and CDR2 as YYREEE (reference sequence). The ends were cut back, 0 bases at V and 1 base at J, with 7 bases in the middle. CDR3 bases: TGTGCCAGCAGCTTGGAGGTGGCGAACACTGAAGCTTTCTTT. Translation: CASSLEVANTEAFF.

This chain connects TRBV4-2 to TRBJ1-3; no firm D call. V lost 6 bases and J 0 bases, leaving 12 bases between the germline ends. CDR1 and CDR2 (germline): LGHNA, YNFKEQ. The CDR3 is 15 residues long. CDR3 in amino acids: CASSLATSSGNTIYF. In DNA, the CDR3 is TGTGCCAGCAGTCTAGCGACGAGCTCTGGAAACACCATATATTTT.

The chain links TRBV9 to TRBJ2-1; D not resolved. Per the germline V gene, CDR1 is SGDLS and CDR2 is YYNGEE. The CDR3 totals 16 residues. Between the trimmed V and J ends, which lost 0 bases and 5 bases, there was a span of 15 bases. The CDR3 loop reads CASSVAPLMVNNEQFF. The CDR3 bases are TGTGCCAGCAGCGTAGCGCCGCTAATGGTGAACAATGAGCAGTTCTTC.

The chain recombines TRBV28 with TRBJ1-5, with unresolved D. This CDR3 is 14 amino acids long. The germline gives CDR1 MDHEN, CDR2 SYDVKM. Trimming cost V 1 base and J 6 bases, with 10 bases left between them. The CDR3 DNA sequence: TGTGCCAGCAGTTTATTCACTGGTGGTCAGCCCCAGCATTTT. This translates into CASSLFTGGQPQHF.

CDR3 nucleotide sequence: TGTGCCAGCAGTTTATCGAGAGGGACGGACTTAGCTTTCTTT. It codes for CASSLSRGTDLAFF. The chain couples TRBV27 to TRBJ1-1, with D tentatively TRBD1 (5 bases). In germline, CDR1 is MNHEY, CDR2 SMNVEV (reference sequence). Trimming cost V 0 bases and J 10 bases, with 15 bases left between them. CDR3 length: 14 residues.

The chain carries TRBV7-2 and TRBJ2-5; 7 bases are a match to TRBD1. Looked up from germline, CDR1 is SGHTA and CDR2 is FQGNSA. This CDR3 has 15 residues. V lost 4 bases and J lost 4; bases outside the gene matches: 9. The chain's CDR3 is CASSSDTGVAETQYF. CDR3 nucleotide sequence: TGTGCCAGCAGCTCCGATACAGGGGTGGCAGAGACCCAGTACTTC.

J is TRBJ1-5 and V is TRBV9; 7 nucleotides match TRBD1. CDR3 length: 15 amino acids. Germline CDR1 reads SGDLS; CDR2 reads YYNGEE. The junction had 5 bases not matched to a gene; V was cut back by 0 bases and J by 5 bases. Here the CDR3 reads CASSVEGALYQPQHF. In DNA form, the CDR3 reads TGTGCCAGCAGCGTAGAGGGGGCGCTTTATCAGCCCCAGCATTTT.

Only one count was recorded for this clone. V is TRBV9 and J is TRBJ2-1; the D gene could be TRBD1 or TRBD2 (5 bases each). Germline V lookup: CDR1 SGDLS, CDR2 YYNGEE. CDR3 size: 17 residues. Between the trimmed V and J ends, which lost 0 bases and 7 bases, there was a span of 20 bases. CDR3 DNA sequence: TGTGCCAGCAGCGTAGGGGTGGGGCGAGTGGGGGATAATGAGCAGTTCTTC. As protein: CASSVGVGRVGDNEQFF.

CDR3: CASSSQAGEDGYTF. As DNA, the CDR3 is TGTGCCAGCAGTTCCCAGGCGGGCGAGGATGGCTACACCTTC. This chain joins TRBV27 and TRBJ1-2; D unresolved. The V end lost 4 bases, the J end lost 6 bases, and 15 bases lay between the germline ends. The CDR3 is made up of 14 amino acids. The germline V gene encodes CDR1 MNHEY and CDR2 SMNVEV (reference sequence).

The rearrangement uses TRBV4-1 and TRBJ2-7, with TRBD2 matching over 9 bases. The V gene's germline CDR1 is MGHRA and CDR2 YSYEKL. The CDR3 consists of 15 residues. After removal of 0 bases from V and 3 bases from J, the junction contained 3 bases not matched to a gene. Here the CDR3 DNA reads TGCGCCAGCAGCCAAGAAGGGACTAGCAGCTACGAGCAGTACTTC. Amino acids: CASSQEGTSSYEQYF.

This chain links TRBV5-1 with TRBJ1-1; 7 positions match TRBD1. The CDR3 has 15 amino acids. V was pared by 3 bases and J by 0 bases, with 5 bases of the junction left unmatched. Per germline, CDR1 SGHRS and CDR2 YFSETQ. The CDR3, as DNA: TGCGCCAGCAGCTCGGGACAGACCCTGAACACTGAAGCTTTCTTT. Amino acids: CASSSGQTLNTEAFF.

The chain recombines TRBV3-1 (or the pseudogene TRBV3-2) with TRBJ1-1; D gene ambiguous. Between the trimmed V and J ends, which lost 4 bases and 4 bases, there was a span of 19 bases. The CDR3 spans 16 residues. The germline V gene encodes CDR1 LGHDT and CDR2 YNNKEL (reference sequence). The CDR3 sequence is CASSPHDRREGTEAFF. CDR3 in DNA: TGTGCCAGCAGCCCGCACGACCGGAGAGAAGGCACTGAAGCTTTCTTT.

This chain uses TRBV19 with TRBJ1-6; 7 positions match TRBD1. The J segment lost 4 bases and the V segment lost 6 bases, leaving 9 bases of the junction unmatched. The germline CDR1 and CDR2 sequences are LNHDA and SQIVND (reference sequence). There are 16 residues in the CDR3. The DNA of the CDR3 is TGTGCCAGTAGGGGGGGACAGAACCAATATAATTCACCCCTCCACTTT. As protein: CASRGGQNQYNSPLHF.

CDR3 nucleotides: TGTGCCAGCAGCCCTCAGACAGGGAGGGACACTGAAGCTTTCTTT. It encodes CASSPQTGRDTEAFF. J is TRBJ1-1 and V is TRBV7-2, with 7 bases aligning to TRBD1. The CDR3 runs 15 residues. V trimming: 5 bases; J trimming: 3 bases; junction bases outside the gene matches: 9. Germline values: CDR1 SGHTA, CDR2 FQGNSA.

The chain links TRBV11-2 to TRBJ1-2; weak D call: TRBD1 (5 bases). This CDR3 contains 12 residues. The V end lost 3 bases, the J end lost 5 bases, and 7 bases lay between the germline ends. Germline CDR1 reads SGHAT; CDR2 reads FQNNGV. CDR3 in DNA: TGTGCCAGCAGCTTCGGGACGTATGGCTACACCTTC. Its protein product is CASSFGTYGYTF.

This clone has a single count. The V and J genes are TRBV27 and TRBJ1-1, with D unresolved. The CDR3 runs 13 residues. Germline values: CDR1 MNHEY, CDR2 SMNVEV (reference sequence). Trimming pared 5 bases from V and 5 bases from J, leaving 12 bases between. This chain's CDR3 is CASSGNSRTEAFF. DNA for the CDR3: TGTGCCAGCAGTGGAAACAGTCGGACTGAAGCTTTCTTT.

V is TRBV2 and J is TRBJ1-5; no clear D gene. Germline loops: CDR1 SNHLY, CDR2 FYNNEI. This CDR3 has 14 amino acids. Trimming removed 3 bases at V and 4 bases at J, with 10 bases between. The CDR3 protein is CASSDSGGNQPQHF. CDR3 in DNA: TGTGCCAGCAGTGATTCGGGAGGTAATCAGCCCCAGCATTTT.

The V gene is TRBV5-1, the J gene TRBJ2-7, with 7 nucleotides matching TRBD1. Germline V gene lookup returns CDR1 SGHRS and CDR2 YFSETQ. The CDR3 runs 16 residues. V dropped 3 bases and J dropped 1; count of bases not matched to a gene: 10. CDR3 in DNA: TGCGCCAGCAGCTGGGACCCGGGACAGATTTCCTACGAGCAGTACTTC. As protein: CASSWDPGQISYEQYF.

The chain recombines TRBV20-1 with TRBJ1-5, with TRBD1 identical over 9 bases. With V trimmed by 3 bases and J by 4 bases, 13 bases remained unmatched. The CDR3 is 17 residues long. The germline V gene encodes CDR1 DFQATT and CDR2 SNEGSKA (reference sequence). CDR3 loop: CSASGPGQGTSNQPQHF. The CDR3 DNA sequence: TGCAGTGCTAGTGGGCCGGGACAGGGAACTAGTAATCAGCCCCAGCATTTT.

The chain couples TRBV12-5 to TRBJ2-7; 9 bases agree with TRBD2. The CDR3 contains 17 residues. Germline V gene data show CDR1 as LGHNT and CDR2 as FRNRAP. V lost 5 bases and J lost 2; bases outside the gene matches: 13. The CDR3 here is CASGPLAGGPKAYEQYF. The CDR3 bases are TGTGCTAGTGGTCCCCTGGCGGGAGGGCCAAAAGCCTACGAGCAGTACTTC.

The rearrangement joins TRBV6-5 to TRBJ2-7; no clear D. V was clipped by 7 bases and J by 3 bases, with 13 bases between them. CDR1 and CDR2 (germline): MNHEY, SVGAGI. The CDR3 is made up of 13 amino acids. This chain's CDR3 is CASISPSVYEQYF. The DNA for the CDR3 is TGTGCCAGCATCAGCCCCTCGGTCTACGAGCAGTACTTC.

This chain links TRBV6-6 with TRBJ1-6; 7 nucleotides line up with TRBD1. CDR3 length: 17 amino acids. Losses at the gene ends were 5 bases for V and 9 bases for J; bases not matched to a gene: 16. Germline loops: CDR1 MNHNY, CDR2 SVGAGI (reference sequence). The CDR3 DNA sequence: TGTGCCAGCAGTCCCGGGACAGCAGTCGCAGGACCTTCACCCCTCCACTTT. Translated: CASSPGTAVAGPSPLHF.

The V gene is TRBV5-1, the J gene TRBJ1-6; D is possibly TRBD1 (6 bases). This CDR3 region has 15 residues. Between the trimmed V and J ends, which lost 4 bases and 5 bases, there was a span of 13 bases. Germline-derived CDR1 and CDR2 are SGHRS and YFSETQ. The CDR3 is CASSPRPGDNSPLHF. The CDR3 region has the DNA TGCGCCAGCAGCCCCCGGCCAGGGGATAATTCACCCCTCCACTTT.

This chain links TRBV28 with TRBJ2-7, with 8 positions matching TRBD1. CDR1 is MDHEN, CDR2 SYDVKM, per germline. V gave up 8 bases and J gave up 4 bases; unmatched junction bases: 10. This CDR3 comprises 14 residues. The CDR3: CASGPGDRWYEQYF. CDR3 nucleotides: TGTGCCAGCGGCCCGGGGGACAGGTGGTACGAGCAGTACTTC. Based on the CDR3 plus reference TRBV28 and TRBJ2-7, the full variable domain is DVKVTQSSRYLVKRTGEKVFLECVQDMDHENMFWYRQDPGLGLRLIYFSYDVKMKEKGDIPEGYSVSREKKERFSLILESASTNQTSMYLCASGPGDRWYEQYFGPGTRLTVT.

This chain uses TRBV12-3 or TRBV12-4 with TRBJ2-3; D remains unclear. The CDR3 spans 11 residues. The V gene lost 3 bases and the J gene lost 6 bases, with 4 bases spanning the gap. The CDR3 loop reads CASSFYDTQYF. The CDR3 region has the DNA TGTGCCAGCAGTTTTTACGATACGCAGTATTTT.

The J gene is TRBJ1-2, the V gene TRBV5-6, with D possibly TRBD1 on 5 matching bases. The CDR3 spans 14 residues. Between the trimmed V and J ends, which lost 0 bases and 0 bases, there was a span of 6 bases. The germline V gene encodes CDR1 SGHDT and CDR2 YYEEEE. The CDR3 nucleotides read TGTGCCAGCAGCTTGGTAGGGGCTAACTATGGCTACACCTTC. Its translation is CASSLVGANYGYTF.

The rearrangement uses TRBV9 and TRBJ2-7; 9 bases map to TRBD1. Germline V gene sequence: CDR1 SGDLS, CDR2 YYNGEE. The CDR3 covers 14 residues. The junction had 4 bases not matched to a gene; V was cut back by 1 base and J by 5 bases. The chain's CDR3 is CASSVSGTGNEQYF. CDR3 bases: TGTGCCAGCAGCGTATCAGGGACAGGGAACGAGCAGTACTTC.

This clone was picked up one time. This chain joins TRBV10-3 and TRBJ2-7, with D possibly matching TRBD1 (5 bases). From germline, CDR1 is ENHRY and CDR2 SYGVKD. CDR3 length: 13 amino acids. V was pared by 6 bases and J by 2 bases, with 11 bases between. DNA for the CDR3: TGTGCCATCAGCTTGCCAGGGACCTACGAGCAGTACTTC. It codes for CAISLPGTYEQYF.

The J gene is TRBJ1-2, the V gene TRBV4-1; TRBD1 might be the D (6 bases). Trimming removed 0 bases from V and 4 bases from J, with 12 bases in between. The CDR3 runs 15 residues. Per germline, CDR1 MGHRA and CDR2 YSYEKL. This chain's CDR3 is CASSQDGQIAYGYTF. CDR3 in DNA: TGCGCCAGCAGCCAAGATGGACAGATAGCCTATGGCTACACCTTC.